This T cell receptor (beta chain) was sequenced in a study of tumor and adjacent non-tumor tissue in lung cancer. Germline V gene lookup returns CDR1 SGHAT and CDR2 FQNNGV. Trimming left V 3 bases short and J 3 bases short, with 15 bases between. The CDR3 sequence is 15 residues long. The template was RNA from unsorted bulk tissue. The normal lung tissue was taken more than 3 cm from the tumor edge. The library came from three nested PCR rounds adapted from ARM-PCR protocols. A single record per CDR3 protein comes from TCRdb applying MiXCR to the multiplex PCR reads. The sample shows 80,000 to 130,000 distinct CDR3 sequences, 65% of them seen only once.

The chain carries TRBV11-2 and TRBJ2-7; D is perhaps TRBD2 (5 bases). This TCR came from a man aged 25 to 40 with non-small cell lung cancer. The source material was distant non-tumor lung tissue. The CDR3 loop reads CASSFGLGRVYEQYF. DNA of the CDR3: TGTGCCAGCAGCTTTGGACTGGGAAGGGTCTACGAGCAGTACTTC.